These 19 T cell receptor beta chains share one sample of origin, sequenced in a study of T cell changes during pregnancy in multiple sclerosis. Method: immunoSEQ multiplex PCR; TCRdb's copy keeps in-frame clones and lacks some. The table records under 55,000 clones, roughly 93% of them present only once. Source: peripheral blood, taken in the second trimester of pregnancy. These receptors originate from a female donor with multiple sclerosis, enrolled in a pregnancy study.

The chain is built from TRBV7-2 and TRBJ2-2; D may be TRBD1 (5 bases). V was clipped by 5 bases and J by 4 bases, with 17 bases between them. The CDR3 spans 16 residues. Germline assignment: CDR1 SGHTA and CDR2 FQGNSA. The CDR3 DNA reads TGTGCCAGCAGCCAAGACAGCTACCCGGGCACCGGGGAGCTGTTTTTT. Residues: CASSQDSYPGTGELFF.

CDR3: CASRRTGTYEQYF. CDR3 coding DNA: TGCGCCAGCAGAAGGACAGGAACCTACGAGCAGTACTTC. This chain uses TRBV5-1 with TRBJ2-7; the match to TRBD1 covers 7 bases. CDR3 size: 13 residues. Germline V gene lookup returns CDR1 SGHRS and CDR2 YFSETQ. V lost 5 bases and J lost 2; bases outside the gene matches: 4.

This clone came up once. The chain employs TRBV27 and TRBJ2-1, with TRBD2 matching 7 bases. CDR3 length: 15 residues. Germline V gene data show CDR1 as MNHEY and CDR2 as SMNVEV (reference sequence). Trimming at V came to 5 bases and at J to 2 bases, leaving 6 bases not matched to a gene. The CDR3 loop reads CASSDRLAPYNEQFF. The CDR3 nucleotides are TGTGCCAGCAGTGATCGACTAGCCCCCTACAATGAGCAGTTCTTC.

CDR3 nucleotide sequence: TGTGCCAGCAGAAGACAGGCCCGTTACGAGCAGTACTTC. This sequence encodes CASRRQARYEQYF. The J gene is TRBJ2-7, the V gene TRBV6-5; D may be TRBD1 (6 bases). Per germline, CDR1 MNHEY and CDR2 SVGAGI. This CDR3 comprises 13 residues. V was trimmed by 6 bases and J by 4 bases, leaving 13 bases between them.

This chain uses TRBV29-1 with TRBJ2-7; 8 positions match TRBD1. This CDR3 contains 13 residues. The germline CDR1 and CDR2 sequences are SQVTM and ANQGSEA. The V segment lost 7 bases and the J segment 0 bases; nucleotides outside the gene matches: 5. This CDR3 is CSARTGSSYEQYF. Here the CDR3 DNA reads TGCAGCGCCAGGACAGGGAGCTCCTACGAGCAGTACTTC.

The V call is TRBV6-5, the J call TRBJ1-2; D may be TRBD1 (5 bases). Trimming pared 4 bases from V and 4 bases from J, leaving 13 bases between. This CDR3 spans 14 amino acids. Germline V gives CDR1 MNHEY, CDR2 SVGAGI. The CDR3, as DNA: TGTGCCAGCAGTTTTAAGGGGCAGGGCTATGGCTACACCTTC. Residues: CASSFKGQGYGYTF.

CDR3 sequence reads: CASSPRDKPYEQYF. The CDR3, as DNA: TGTGCCAGCAGTCCCCGGGACAAGCCCTACGAGCAGTACTTC. This chain connects TRBV7-2 to TRBJ2-7, with D possibly matching TRBD1 (6 bases). Trimming took off 6 bases at V and 2 bases at J, with 14 bases between the two ends. The V gene's germline CDR1 is SGHTA and CDR2 FQGNSA. The CDR3 has 14 residues.

This rearrangement joins TRBV10-3 to TRBJ2-1; 10 bases match TRBD2. The CDR3 totals 13 residues. The V gene's germline CDR1 is ENHRY and CDR2 SYGVKD. V shed 4 bases, J shed 7 bases, and the junction held 1 base outside the gene matches. CDR3 in amino acids: CAISATSGNEQFF. In nucleotides, the CDR3 is TGTGCCATCAGTGCGACTAGCGGGAATGAGCAGTTCTTC.

CDR3 residues: CASVRWREVPREQYF. The CDR3 nucleotides read TGTGCCAGCGTAAGATGGCGGGAGGTGCCTAGGGAGCAGTACTTC. The chain uses TRBV2 and TRBJ2-7; TRBD2 agrees at 8 bases. Germline CDR1 and CDR2: SNHLY and FYNNEI. J gave up 7 bases and V 8 bases, and 16 bases lay outside the gene matches. The CDR3 spans 15 residues.

The V and J genes are TRBV12-5 and TRBJ2-1; 8 nucleotides match TRBD1. Germline lookup yields CDR1 LGHNT and CDR2 FRNRAP. The CDR3 loop spans 13 amino acids. V lost 8 bases and J lost 7; bases outside the gene matches: 7. The CDR3 DNA follows: TGTGCTAGTAAACAGGGACAGGTGAATGAGCAGTTCTTC. It translates to CASKQGQVNEQFF. The entire variable domain, with the rest obtained from reference TRBV12-5 and TRBJ2-1, is as follows: DARVTQTPRHKVTEMGQEVTMRCQPILGHNTVFWYRQTMMQGLELLAYFRNRAPLDDSGMPKDRFSAEMPDATLATLKIQPSEPRDSAVYFCASKQGQVNEQFFGPGTRLTVL.

The rearrangement links TRBV29-1 to TRBJ2-5, with a possible D match to TRBD2 (5 bases). The length of the CDR3 is 14 residues. V lost 1 base and J lost 1, with 10 bases in between. From germline, CDR1 is SQVTM and CDR2 ANQGSEA. The CDR3 loop reads CSVEVVARQETQYF. In DNA form, the CDR3 reads TGCAGCGTTGAAGTGGTAGCGCGCCAAGAGACCCAGTACTTC.

The CDR3 protein is CASSGSGLAVRPGELFF. CDR3 bases: TGTGCCAGCAGTGGCTCCGGGCTAGCGGTTAGACCCGGGGAGCTGTTTTTT. V usage is TRBV25-1 and J usage is TRBJ2-2; 7 positions match TRBD2. The CDR3 loop spans 17 amino acids. CDR1 is MGHDK, CDR2 SYGVNS, per germline. J was trimmed by 6 bases and V by 4 bases; bases with no gene match: 14.

V usage is TRBV2 and J usage is TRBJ2-6; 7 nucleotides line up with TRBD1. Germline loops: CDR1 SNHLY, CDR2 FYNNEI. The V and J ends lost 6 bases and 0 bases, in that order; junction bases with no gene match: 8. This CDR3 has 17 amino acids. The CDR3 DNA is TGTGCCAGCAGGCCCGGGACAGTAAACTCTGGGGCCAACGTCCTGACTTTC. The encoded protein is CASRPGTVNSGANVLTF.

A note on this clone: Germline is not matched at one junction end, which may reflect a read error. V is TRBV7-3 and J is TRBJ2-2; 10 nucleotides match TRBD2. This CDR3 region has 16 residues. Looked up from germline, CDR1 is SGHTA and CDR2 is FQGTGA. CDR3 in amino acids: CASSLTSGVNTGELFF. The CDR3 nucleotides are TGTGCCAGCAGCCTAACTAGCGGGGTTAACACCGGGGAGCTGTTTTTT.

V is TRBV19 and J is TRBJ2-5; TRBD2 matches 10 bases. The V and J ends lost 1 base and 5 bases, in that order; junction bases with no gene match: 4. Germline CDR1 and CDR2: LNHDA and SQIVND (reference sequence). The CDR3 contains 15 residues. The CDR3 loop is CASSIVQGLAETQYF. CDR3 DNA sequence: TGTGCCAGTAGTATAGTGCAGGGACTAGCGGAGACCCAGTACTTC.

The gene calls are TRBV7-2 and TRBJ1-5, with 7 positions matching TRBD1. Germline-derived CDR1 and CDR2 are SGHTA and FQGNSA. V dropped 1 base and J dropped 4; count of bases not matched to a gene: 4. The CDR3 extends over 15 amino acids. CDR3 DNA: TGTGCCAGCAGCTTAGGGGACAGCCAAAATCAGCCCCAGCATTTT. Translation gives CASSLGDSQNQPQHF.

This clone was counted once. V and J are TRBV18 and TRBJ2-7, with 10 bases identical to TRBD2. This CDR3 is 18 amino acids long. Trimming removed 1 base from V and 5 bases from J; junction bases left unmatched: 14. Germline assignment: CDR1 KGHSH and CDR2 LQKENI. CDR3 region: CASSPLGGGSSGSNEQYF. CDR3 DNA sequence: TGTGCCAGCTCACCACTAGGAGGGGGCTCTAGCGGGAGTAACGAGCAGTACTTC. Supplemented by reference TRBV18 and TRBJ2-7, the full variable domain reads NAGVMQNPRHLVRRRGQEARLRCSPMKGHSHVYWYRQLPEEGLKFMVYLQKENIIDESGMPKERFSAEFPKEGPSILRIQQVVRGDSAAYFCASSPLGGGSSGSNEQYFGPGTRLTVT.

The gene calls are TRBV4-1 and TRBJ2-3; 9 bases agree with TRBD1. Germline values: CDR1 MGHRA, CDR2 YSYEKL. The CDR3 is 15 amino acids. V lost 4 bases and J lost 4; bases outside the gene matches: 6. CDR3 protein: CASSPRDRVADTQYF. In DNA, the CDR3 is TGCGCCAGCAGCCCCAGGGACAGGGTGGCAGATACGCAGTATTTT.

This rearrangement joins TRBV6-1 to TRBJ1-2; a weak D match, TRBD1 (6 bases). V lost 2 bases and J lost 3, with 28 bases in between. Looked up from germline, CDR1 is MNHNS and CDR2 is SASEGT. This CDR3 is 20 amino acids long. For the CDR3, the DNA is TGTGCCAGCAGTGAACTTTGGTACAGGGTATTTAGACTGGGGTACTATGGCTACACCTTC. Amino acid sequence: CASSELWYRVFRLGYYGYTF.